The rows below give T cell receptor beta chains drawn from one sample of a study of a mutant IDH1 vaccine in newly diagnosed glioma. No antigen has been assigned to these receptors. Sequencing used immunoSEQ multiplex PCR; TCRdb keeps in-frame clones, though not all of them. The data contain about 48,000 clones, roughly three quarters of them singletons. The starting material was PBMCs, obtained from a glioma patient whose treatment included an IDH1 peptide vaccine. Receptors originate from a man in his forties or fifties with glioma. Each CDR3 is given with its conserved first and last residue. The order of the fields is V gene, J gene, CDR3 protein.

TRBV2	TRBJ1-5	CASSELGGRNQPQHF
TRBV6-1	TRBJ1-2	CASSEEGRGGYTF
TRBV6-5	TRBJ1-6	CASSYSTGVGSPLHF
TRBV13	TRBJ2-7	CASSRDSSYEQYF
TRBV10-3	TRBJ2-1	CAISSGGRDEQFF
TRBV6-1	TRBJ2-7	CASSASGNEQYF
TRBV6-4	TRBJ2-6	CASSDILTGTVPSGANVLTF
TRBV27	TRBJ1-2	CATGDSGGYTF
TRBV10-1	TRBJ1-6	CATTDRGATNSPLHF
TRBV5-1	TRBJ1-6	CASSLSGLRNSPLHF
TRBV30	TRBJ1-1	CAWSVRRLEAFF
TRBV7-9	TRBJ1-2	CASSLPDRPGSYTF
TRBV7-8	TRBJ2-7	CASIPRLGTGVREQYF
TRBV6-6	TRBJ1-1	CASRPRLTEAFF
TRBV25-1	TRBJ2-2	CASRRAGGTGELFF
TRBV7-2	TRBJ1-2	CASSLGPTGGGYTF
TRBV19	TRBJ1-3	CASSIVEDRHRNTIYF
TRBV4-1	TRBJ2-5	CASSQMDLGPETQYF
TRBV9	TRBJ1-1	CASSEGEGSMNTEAFF
TRBV20-1	TRBJ1-2	CSVGNYYGYTF
TRBV30	TRBJ1-2	CAWSLGINYGYTF
TRBV5-1	TRBJ1-6	CASRTGTSNSPLHF
TRBV7-9	TRBJ1-6	CASSFGNSPLHF
TRBV4-1	TRBJ2-7	CASSQDRWSGSSYEQYF
TRBV4-2	TRBJ2-5	CASSRSGTDLFETQYF
TRBV5-4	TRBJ1-1	CASTTTPGVQNTEAFF
TRBV5-1	TRBJ1-4	CASSLASTNEKLFF
TRBV9	TRBJ1-5	CASSVGDSNQPQHF
TRBV2	TRBJ1-1	CASRTGTGATEAFF
TRBV18	TRBJ2-3	CASSPRVIEGTDTQYF
TRBV10-1	TRBJ1-5	CASSRRRSTDSNQPQHF
TRBV29-1	TRBJ2-5	CSVGVGRGAETQYF
TRBV18	TRBJ1-6	CASSEGSGRSPLHF
TRBV9	TRBJ1-2	CASSVSGTGNYGYTF
TRBV27	TRBJ1-1	CASSLGLLNTEAFF
TRBV9	TRBJ2-2	CASSAGTGRDTGELFF
TRBV9	TRBJ2-5	CASSDGANQETQYF
TRBV5-1	TRBJ2-3	CASSPVGQGADTQYF
TRBV6-6	TRBJ2-7	CATTGPGGGYEQYF
TRBV30	TRBJ2-7	CAWRLSGGATDEQYF
TRBV12-5	TRBJ2-5	CASGLVGRQETQYF
TRBV5-6	TRBJ2-7	CASSFTRDEQYF
TRBV2	TRBJ1-1	CASSGGGEEAFF
TRBV29-1	TRBJ2-7	CSVEGSWGGEQYF
TRBV5-1	TRBJ1-2	CASSLGVMSRNYGYTF
TRBV18	TRBJ1-1	CASSTGGRGAFF
TRBV5-1	TRBJ2-5	CASSRTGGYQGETQYF
TRBV7-9	TRBJ1-1	CASSPVWFMNTEAFF
TRBV27	TRBJ1-2	CATAQGGGHYGYTF
TRBV7-3	TRBJ2-3	CASSPDPTDTQYF
TRBV5-8	TRBJ1-4	CASSRTRKNEKLFF
TRBV29-1	TRBJ2-7	CSVEVPPGYEQYF
TRBV7-2	TRBJ1-1	CASSSGGAGTEAFF
TRBV4-1	TRBJ2-1	CASSQDRLLAAEQFF
TRBV7-9	TRBJ1-2	CASSRETWGYTF
TRBV6-1	TRBJ1-2	CATRQGLENGYTF
TRBV7-8	TRBJ1-2	CASSLELQRNYGYTF
TRBV27	TRBJ1-2	CASKRSGTGGLTPYGYTF
TRBV15	TRBJ1-1	CASSSGVRNTEAFF